These 27 T cell receptor beta chains came from one sample sequenced in a study of T cell changes during pregnancy in multiple sclerosis (dated by TCRdb to the late 2010s). The library was built by means of the immunoSEQ multiplex PCR assay. TCRdb carries this immuneACCESS record with in-frame sequences only. Its versions omit some clonotypes, under half of them owing to an unresolved V gene in the studies checked, with the rest unexplained. This sample lists 47,000 or so clones; approximately 90% were detected once. About 2% of the sample rests with the top ten. The sequences come from peripheral blood, collected in the first trimester of pregnancy. Receptors originate from a female donor with multiple sclerosis, enrolled in a pregnancy study.

This clone has a single count. This chain joins TRBV2 and TRBJ1-1, with a possible D match to TRBD1 (5 bases). With 9 bases removed from V and 4 bases from J, the gap between germline ends came to 15 bases. This CDR3 region has 13 residues. Per germline, CDR1 SNHLY and CDR2 FYNNEI. Here the CDR3 reads CASPPGVGTEAFF. CDR3 bases: TGTGCCAGTCCCCCGGGGGTGGGCACTGAAGCTTTCTTT.

The V and J genes are TRBV10-3 and TRBJ2-7; TRBD2 matches 7 bases. The CDR3 runs to 14 residues. The J segment lost 7 bases and the V segment lost 6 bases, leaving 12 bases of the junction unmatched. The germline V gene has CDR1 ENHRY and CDR2 SYGVKD. The CDR3 region has the DNA TGTGCCATCAGCGAAGGACTAGACAAGCGGGAGCAGTACTTC. Translating gives CAISEGLDKREQYF.

The chain links TRBV6-1 to TRBJ2-1; D might be TRBD2 (6 bases). The ends were cut back, 3 bases at V and 2 bases at J, with 11 bases in the middle. The CDR3 runs to 15 residues. Germline CDR1 reads MNHNS; CDR2 reads SASEGT. CDR3 nucleotides: TGTGCCAGCAGTGATTGGCTAGCGACCTACAATGAGCAGTTCTTC. Translated, it gives CASSDWLATYNEQFF.

This chain connects TRBV5-1 to TRBJ2-4; TRBD1 agrees at 8 bases. Germline lookup yields CDR1 SGHRS and CDR2 YFSETQ. CDR3 size: 13 residues. The J segment lost 8 bases and the V segment lost 3 bases, leaving 4 bases of the junction unmatched. The CDR3 nucleotides are TGCGCCAGCAGCTCCGGACAGGGCGACATTCAGTACTTC. Residues: CASSSGQGDIQYF.

This chain uses TRBV2 with TRBJ1-2; D is undetermined. The CDR3 is 13 residues long. Between the trimmed V and J ends, which lost 6 bases and 0 bases, there was a span of 8 bases. The germline CDR1 and CDR2 sequences are SNHLY and FYNNEI. The CDR3, as DNA: TGTGCCAGCAGGTTACAGACTAACTATGGCTACACCTTC. This translates into CASRLQTNYGYTF.

J is TRBJ1-6 and V is TRBV4-1; the match to TRBD1 covers 8 bases. Germline CDR1 MGHRA, CDR2 YSYEKL. J was trimmed by 9 bases and V by 4 bases; bases with no gene match: 17. The CDR3 is made up of 18 amino acids. The CDR3 loop is CASSLRGGADRVLSPLHF. The CDR3 DNA is TGCGCCAGCAGCCTCCGAGGTGGAGCGGACAGGGTACTTTCACCCCTCCACTTT.

This clone was seen once. This chain connects TRBV6-1 to TRBJ2-3, with 8 bases identical to TRBD2. The CDR3 is 16 amino acids. The V segment lost 4 bases and the J segment 2 bases; nucleotides outside the gene matches: 8. Per the germline V gene, CDR1 is MNHNS and CDR2 is SASEGT. CDR3: CASSVLVSGDTDTQYF. The CDR3 DNA sequence: TGTGCCAGCAGTGTGCTAGTTAGCGGGGACACAGATACGCAGTATTTT.

V and J are TRBV6-6 and TRBJ1-5, with D possibly being TRBD1 (6 bases). V was trimmed by 4 bases and J by 0 bases, leaving 10 bases between them. Looked up from germline, CDR1 is MNHNY and CDR2 is SVGAGI (reference sequence). The CDR3 runs to 15 residues. The CDR3 DNA follows: TGTGCCAGCAGTTTGGACAGCCTTAGCAATCAGCCCCAGCATTTT. Its translation is CASSLDSLSNQPQHF.

The chain recombines TRBV5-6 with TRBJ1-3, with 8 positions matching TRBD1. Germline loops: CDR1 SGHDT, CDR2 YYEEEE. CDR3 length: 14 residues. After removal of 2 bases from V and 10 bases from J, the junction contained 8 bases not matched to a gene. The CDR3: CASSFQDREKTIYF. The CDR3 DNA sequence: TGTGCCAGCAGCTTCCAGGACAGGGAGAAAACCATATATTTT.

A note on this clone: A junction boundary mismatches the germline segment, possibly from a read error. The gene calls are TRBV30 and TRBJ2-5, with TRBD2 as a possible D gene (6 bases). The germline V gene has CDR1 GTSNPN and CDR2 SVGIG (reference sequence). The CDR3 covers 13 residues. The CDR3 coding sequence is TGTGCCTGGAGTCAGCAGCGGAGGGAGATCCAGTACTTC. Its protein is CAWSQQRREIQYF.

The J gene is TRBJ2-5, the V gene TRBV10-1; D possibly corresponds to TRBD1 (6 bases). V was pared by 3 bases and J by 2 bases, with 13 bases between. Looked up from germline, CDR1 is WNHNN and CDR2 is SYGVQD (reference sequence). This CDR3 contains 15 residues. CDR3 sequence (DNA): TGCGCCAGCAGTGACCCTTCCACAGGGCAAGAGACCCAGTACTTC. It is translated as CASSDPSTGQETQYF.

The V gene is TRBV19, the J gene TRBJ2-5; 10 bases agree with TRBD2. The CDR3 is made up of 12 amino acids. The germline V gene encodes CDR1 LNHDA and CDR2 SQIVND (reference sequence). The V segment lost 5 bases and the J segment 10 bases; nucleotides outside the gene matches: 4. CDR3 in DNA: TGTGCCAGTAGTGTCTCTAGCGGGAGCCAGTACTTC. Its translation: CASSVSSGSQYF.

The rearrangement joins TRBV19 to TRBJ2-5; 9 bases align to TRBD1. This CDR3 has 17 residues. Losses at the gene ends were 2 bases for V and 4 bases for J; bases not matched to a gene: 11. The germline CDR1 and CDR2 sequences are LNHDA and SQIVND (reference sequence). CDR3 residues: CASSIIPGQGVPETQYF. The CDR3 nucleotides are TGTGCCAGTAGTATAATACCGGGACAGGGAGTACCAGAGACCCAGTACTTC.

The chain joins TRBV7-2 to TRBJ1-2, with a possible D match to TRBD1 (5 bases). This CDR3 has 15 residues. V lost 5 bases to trimming and J lost 4 bases, with 17 bases between them. Germline CDR1 and CDR2: SGHTA and FQGNSA. The CDR3 spells CASSLVSGTGYGYTF. Here the CDR3 DNA reads TGTGCCAGCAGCCTAGTCAGCGGGACCGGCTATGGCTACACCTTC.

The chain carries TRBV4-1 and TRBJ2-2; no definite D call. Germline V gene lookup returns CDR1 MGHRA and CDR2 YSYEKL. CDR3 size: 13 residues. V lost 4 bases and J lost 6, with 9 bases in between. The CDR3 spells CASSLPSAGELFF. CDR3 nucleotides: TGCGCCAGCAGCCTTCCCTCGGCCGGGGAGCTGTTTTTT.

J is TRBJ1-1 and V is TRBV6-6; 9 bases agree with TRBD1. This CDR3 is 16 amino acids long. The V gene's germline CDR1 is MNHNY and CDR2 SVGAGI (reference sequence). The trim removed 4 bases at V and 2 bases at J, leaving 8 bases unmatched. The CDR3 protein is CASSLSTGGRNTEAFF. The CDR3 DNA reads TGTGCCAGCAGTTTGTCGACAGGGGGACGAAACACTGAAGCTTTCTTT.

This chain joins TRBV18 and TRBJ1-5; D is unclear. Trimming pared 0 bases from V and 2 bases from J, leaving 11 bases between. Germline CDR1 is KGHSH and CDR2 is LQKENI. The CDR3 has 16 residues. CDR3 nucleotide sequence: TGTGCCAGCTCACCACCGGCAGTAAAAGGCAATCAGCCCCAGCATTTT. Amino acid sequence: CASSPPAVKGNQPQHF.

The rearrangement joins TRBV7-2 to TRBJ1-1; TRBD1 matches at 9 bases. V shed 6 bases, J shed 1 base, and the junction held 12 bases outside the gene matches. The CDR3 extends over 17 amino acids. Per the germline V gene, CDR1 is SGHTA and CDR2 is FQGNSA. DNA of the CDR3: TGTGCCAGCAGTCGTTCCTACGGGACAGGGTGGAACACTGAAGCTTTCTTT. This codes for CASSRSYGTGWNTEAFF.

The CDR3 spells CASSERGYNEQFF. Written as DNA, the CDR3 is TGTGCCAGCAGTGAAAGGGGCTACAATGAGCAGTTCTTC. The V call is TRBV2, the J call TRBJ2-1, with a possible D match to TRBD1 (5 bases). Trimming pared 2 bases from V and 3 bases from J, leaving 5 bases between. CDR3 length: 13 residues. Germline CDR1 SNHLY, CDR2 FYNNEI.

The chain carries TRBV30 and TRBJ1-6, with D unresolved. The V and J ends lost 0 bases and 10 bases respectively, with 10 bases between them. Germline CDR1 and CDR2: GTSNPN and SVGIG (reference sequence). The CDR3 extends over 13 amino acids. This chain's CDR3 is CAWSVTSRSPLHF. Here the CDR3 DNA reads TGTGCCTGGAGTGTAACTTCGAGATCACCCCTCCACTTT.

The gene calls are TRBV28 and TRBJ2-7; TRBD1 aligns across 8 bases. This CDR3 is built from 18 residues. Germline V lookup: CDR1 MDHEN, CDR2 SYDVKM. V was clipped by 5 bases and J by 5 bases; unmatched bases: 20. The CDR3 region has the DNA TGTGCCAGCAGTACATTCCAGGGGGCGATCCTTTCACGGGACGAGCAGTACTTC. It translates to CASSTFQGAILSRDEQYF.

The rearrangement links TRBV2 to TRBJ2-5, with D possibly TRBD1 on 5 matching bases. Germline CDR1 is SNHLY and CDR2 is FYNNEI. The CDR3 has 13 residues. Trimming pared 6 bases from V and 3 bases from J, leaving 11 bases between. The CDR3 is CASRTSTEETQYF. The CDR3 nucleotides are TGTGCCAGCAGGACATCGACAGAAGAGACCCAGTACTTC.

The DNA of the CDR3 is TGTGCCACCAGCAGAGGGGGGACAGGGAACACTGAAGCTTTCTTT. It is translated as CATSRGGTGNTEAFF. The V gene is TRBV15, the J gene TRBJ1-1; 8 bases fit TRBD1. Germline CDR1 and CDR2: LNHNV and YYDKDF (reference sequence). The junction had 2 bases not matched to a gene; V was cut back by 1 base and J by 1 base. The CDR3 contains 15 residues.

The rearrangement uses TRBV18 and TRBJ1-2, with 7 nucleotides matching TRBD1. The CDR3 runs 13 residues. Germline lookup yields CDR1 KGHSH and CDR2 LQKENI. V trimming: 4 bases; J trimming: 6 bases; junction bases outside the gene matches: 5. The chain's CDR3 is CASSQGAGDGYTF. CDR3 DNA sequence: TGTGCCAGCTCACAGGGGGCCGGGGATGGCTACACCTTC.

The V call is TRBV10-1, the J call TRBJ2-7, with 7 nucleotides matching TRBD2. This CDR3 spans 15 amino acids. The V gene's germline CDR1 is WNHNN and CDR2 SYGVQD (reference sequence). V gave up 5 bases and J gave up 3 bases; unmatched junction bases: 10. The CDR3 bases are TGCGCCAGCAGTAATTTGGCTAGCGGTATCTACGAGCAGTACTTC. It is translated as CASSNLASGIYEQYF.

This clone showed up just once. This chain joins TRBV15 and TRBJ1-1; D gene uncertain. The CDR3 runs to 16 residues. Germline CDR1 and CDR2: LNHNV and YYDKDF (reference sequence). Trimming cost V 0 bases and J 4 bases, with 15 bases left between them. The CDR3 reads CATSRDRMGSGTEAFF. For the CDR3, the DNA is TGTGCCACCAGCAGAGATAGAATGGGGAGCGGCACTGAAGCTTTCTTT.

This sequence joins TRBV25-1 and TRBJ1-2; D gene unclear. Germline assignment: CDR1 MGHDK and CDR2 SYGVNS. V was clipped by 4 bases and J by 4 bases, with 7 bases between them. The CDR3 covers 12 residues. The CDR3 DNA follows: TGTGCCAGCAGTGCGGGTCCCTATGGCTACACCTTC. Its protein product is CASSAGPYGYTF.